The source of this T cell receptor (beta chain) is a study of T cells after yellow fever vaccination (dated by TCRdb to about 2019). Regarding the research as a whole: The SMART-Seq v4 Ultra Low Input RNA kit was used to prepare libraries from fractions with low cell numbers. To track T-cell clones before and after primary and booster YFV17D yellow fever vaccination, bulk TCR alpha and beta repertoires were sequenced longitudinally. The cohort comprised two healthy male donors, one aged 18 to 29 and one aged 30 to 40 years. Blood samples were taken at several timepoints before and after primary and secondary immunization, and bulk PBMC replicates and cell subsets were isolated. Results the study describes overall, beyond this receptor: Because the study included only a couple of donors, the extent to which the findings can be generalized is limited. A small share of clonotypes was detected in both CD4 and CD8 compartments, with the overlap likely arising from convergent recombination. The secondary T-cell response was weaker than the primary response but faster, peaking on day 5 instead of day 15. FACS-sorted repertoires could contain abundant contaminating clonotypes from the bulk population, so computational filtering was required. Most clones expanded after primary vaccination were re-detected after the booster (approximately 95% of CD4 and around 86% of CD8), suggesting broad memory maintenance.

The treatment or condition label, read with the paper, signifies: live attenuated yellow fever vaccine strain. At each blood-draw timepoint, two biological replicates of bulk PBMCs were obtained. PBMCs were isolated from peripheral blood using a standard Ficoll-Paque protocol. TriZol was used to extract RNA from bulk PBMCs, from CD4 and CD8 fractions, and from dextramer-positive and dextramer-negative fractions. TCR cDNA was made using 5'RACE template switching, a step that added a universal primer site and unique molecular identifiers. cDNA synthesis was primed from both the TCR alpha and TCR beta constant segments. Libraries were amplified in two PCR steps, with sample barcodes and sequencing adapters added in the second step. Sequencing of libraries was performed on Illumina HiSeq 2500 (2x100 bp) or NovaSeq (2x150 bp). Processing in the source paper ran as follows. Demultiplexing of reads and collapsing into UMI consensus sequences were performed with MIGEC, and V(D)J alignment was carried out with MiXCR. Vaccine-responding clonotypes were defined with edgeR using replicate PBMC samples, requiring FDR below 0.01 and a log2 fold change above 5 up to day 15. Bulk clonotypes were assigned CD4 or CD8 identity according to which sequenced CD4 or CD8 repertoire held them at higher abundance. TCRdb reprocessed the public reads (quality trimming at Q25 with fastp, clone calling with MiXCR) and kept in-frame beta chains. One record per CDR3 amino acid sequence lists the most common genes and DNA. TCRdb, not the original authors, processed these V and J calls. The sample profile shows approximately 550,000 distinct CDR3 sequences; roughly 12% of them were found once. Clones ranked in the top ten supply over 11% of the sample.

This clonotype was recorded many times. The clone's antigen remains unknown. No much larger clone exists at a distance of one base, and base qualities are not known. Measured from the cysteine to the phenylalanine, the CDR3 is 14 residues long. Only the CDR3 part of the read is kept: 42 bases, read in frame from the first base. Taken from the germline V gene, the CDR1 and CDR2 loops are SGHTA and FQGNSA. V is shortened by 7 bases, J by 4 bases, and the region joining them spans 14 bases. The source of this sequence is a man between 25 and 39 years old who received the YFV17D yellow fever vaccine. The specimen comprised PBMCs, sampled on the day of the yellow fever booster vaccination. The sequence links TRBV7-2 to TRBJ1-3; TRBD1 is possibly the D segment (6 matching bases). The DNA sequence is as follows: TGTGCCAGCATTTACCCAGGGGCCGGAAACACCATATATTTT. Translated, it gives CASIYPGAGNTIYF.